The clone carrying this TCR beta chain was observed a handful of times. Then a second PCR, running roughly 7 to 11 cycles, was carried out with a sample-barcoded 5' primer and a J-beta primer mix. TCRdb analysed the 5' RACE reads with MiXCR anew, one entry per CDR3 protein. The table includes roughly 1,500,000 distinct CDR3 sequences, roughly 32% detected once. The CDR3 is 16 amino acids. The germline V gene encodes CDR1 SGHAT and CDR2 FQDESV (reference sequence). The ends were cut back, 7 bases at V and 2 bases at J, with 20 bases in the middle. The data belong to a study of blood T cells in healthy people across ages.

The J gene is TRBJ1-2, the V gene TRBV11-1; no reliable D call. This TCR came from a woman aged 25-40 years in good health. Sample: blood. The CDR3 DNA reads TGTGCCAGCACCCCGGATGGAGTTTCCGCCAACTATGGCTACACCTTC. It encodes CASTPDGVSANYGYTF.